The following is a T cell receptor (beta chain) sequence with its context. Its specificity is not known. This sample was included in a study of a mutant IDH1 vaccine in newly diagnosed glioma. The table came from immunoSEQ multiplex PCR; TCRdb's copy has only in-frame clones and leaves some out. Here the sample spans 45,000 or so clones, approximately 90% being singletons. Regarding time point: week 35, safety follow-up. The vaccine gave 300 ug of a 20-mer mutant IDH1 peptide subcutaneously per dose. The trim removed 3 bases at V and 3 bases at J, leaving 3 bases unmatched. The CDR3 has 14 amino acids. CDR1 SGHVS and CDR2 FQNEAQ come from the germline V gene.

The sample in question was PBMCs, obtained from a glioma patient whose treatment included an IDH1 peptide vaccine. The TCR sequence derives from a woman in her forties with glioma. J is TRBJ1-2 and V is TRBV7-8, with 8 bases fitting TRBD1. CDR3 sequence reads: CASSLAQGDYGYTF. The DNA for the CDR3 is TGTGCCAGCAGCTTGGCACAGGGGGACTATGGCTACACCTTC.